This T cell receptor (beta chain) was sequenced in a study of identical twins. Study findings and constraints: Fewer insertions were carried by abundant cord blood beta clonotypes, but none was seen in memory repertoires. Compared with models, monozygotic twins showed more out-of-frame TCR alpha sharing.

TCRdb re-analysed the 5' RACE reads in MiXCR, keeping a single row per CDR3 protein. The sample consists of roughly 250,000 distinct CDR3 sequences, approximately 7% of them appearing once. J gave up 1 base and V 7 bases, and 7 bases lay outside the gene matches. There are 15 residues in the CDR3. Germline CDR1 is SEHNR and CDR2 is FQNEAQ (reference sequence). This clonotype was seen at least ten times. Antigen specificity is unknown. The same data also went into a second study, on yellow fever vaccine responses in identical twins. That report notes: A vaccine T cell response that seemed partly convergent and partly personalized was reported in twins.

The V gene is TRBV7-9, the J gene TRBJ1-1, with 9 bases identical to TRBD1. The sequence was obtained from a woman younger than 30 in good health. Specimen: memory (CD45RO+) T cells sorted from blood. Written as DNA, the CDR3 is TGTGCCAGCATCCCCCAGGGACAGGGGAACACTGAAGCTTTCTTT. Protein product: CASIPQGQGNTEAFF.